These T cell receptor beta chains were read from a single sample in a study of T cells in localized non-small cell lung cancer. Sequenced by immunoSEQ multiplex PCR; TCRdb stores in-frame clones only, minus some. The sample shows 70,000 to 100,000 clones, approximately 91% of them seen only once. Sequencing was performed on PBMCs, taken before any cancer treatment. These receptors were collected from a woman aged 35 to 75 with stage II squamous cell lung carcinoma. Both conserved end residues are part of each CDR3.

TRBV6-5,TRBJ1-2,CASSYLRTGGSYGYTF
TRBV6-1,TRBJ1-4,CAGLDRRNEKLFF
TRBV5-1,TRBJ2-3,CASSLFWTSGNRTDTQYF
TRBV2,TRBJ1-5,CASSEVGQPQHF
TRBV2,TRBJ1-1,CASRTGAVEAFF
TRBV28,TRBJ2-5,CASSFRQGKTQYF
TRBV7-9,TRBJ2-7,CASMGWGQGSPQGSYEQYF
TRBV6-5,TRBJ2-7,CASSTTESSYEQYF
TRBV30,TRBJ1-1,CAWITTMTEAFF
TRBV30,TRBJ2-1,CAWSTPDASSYNEQFF
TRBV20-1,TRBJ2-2,CSAWWSGELFF
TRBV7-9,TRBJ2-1,CASSLEGHEAFNEQFF
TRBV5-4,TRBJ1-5,CASSLGAGGNQPQHF
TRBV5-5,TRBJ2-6,CASSLLGGGTGANVLTF
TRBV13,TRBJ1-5,CASSLRGQNQPQHF
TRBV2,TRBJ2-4,CASRSDSNIQYF
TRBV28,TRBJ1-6,CASSRNSPLHF
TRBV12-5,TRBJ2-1,CASGSKAGPNTRNEQFF
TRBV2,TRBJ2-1,CASSRSEQSSYNEQFF
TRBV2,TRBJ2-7,CASRRLAGDDEQYF
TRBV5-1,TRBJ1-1,CASSSLPPGQGNVAEAFF
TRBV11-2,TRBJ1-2,CASSLGSGTGGYTF
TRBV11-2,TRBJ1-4,CASSPGAAGNEKLFF
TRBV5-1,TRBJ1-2,CASSRDRLYGYTF
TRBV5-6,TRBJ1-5,CASSLAGGGNQPQHF
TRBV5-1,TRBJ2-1,CASSLGGRLDEQFF